A selection of T cell receptor beta chains follows, all from one sample in a study of shared clonotypes between healthy human individuals. The repertoire was sequenced with immunoSEQ multiplex PCR; TCRdb's copy has only in-frame clones and lacks some. The sample has some 630,000 clones; approximately 96% are singletons. The specimen sequenced was naive CD8+ T cells sorted from blood. The receptors stem from a woman aged 25-40 years in good health. The conserved cysteine and the conserved F or W are not part of the CDR3 here. The order of the fields is J gene, V gene, CDR3 protein.

J gene: TRBJ1-3
V gene: TRBV20-1
CDR3 protein: SAEFGNTIY

J gene: TRBJ1-4
V gene: TRBV27
CDR3 protein: ASSPDRIKLF

J gene: TRBJ2-7
V gene: TRBV28
CDR3 protein: ASSQTRFGLAGGEQY

J gene: TRBJ2-3
V gene: TRBV5-1
CDR3 protein: ASSFKRERDTQY

J gene: TRBJ1-5
V gene: TRBV9
CDR3 protein: ASSATGFSQPQH

J gene: TRBJ2-7
V gene: TRBV7-8
CDR3 protein: ASRYPGQGIHEQY

J gene: TRBJ1-4
V gene: TRBV19
CDR3 protein: ASSIRGNEKLF

J gene: TRBJ1-1
V gene: TRBV5-1
CDR3 protein: ASRVGARTEAF

J gene: TRBJ2-2
V gene: TRBV19
CDR3 protein: ASSRDNTGELF

J gene: TRBJ2-2
V gene: TRBV5-4
CDR3 protein: ASSSGWGITGELF

J gene: TRBJ2-1
V gene: TRBV10-3
CDR3 protein: AISEGVLEGDEQF

J gene: TRBJ2-7
V gene: TRBV9
CDR3 protein: ASSPGGVGTYEQY

J gene: TRBJ1-5
V gene: TRBV6-5
CDR3 protein: ASRPTGGGWQPQH

J gene: TRBJ1-1
V gene: TRBV13
CDR3 protein: ASSFRGGNTEAF

J gene: TRBJ2-7
V gene: TRBV5-1
CDR3 protein: ASSPGAGGLYEQY

J gene: TRBJ2-1
V gene: TRBV5-6
CDR3 protein: ASSPGDLNEQF

J gene: TRBJ1-1
V gene: TRBV2
CDR3 protein: VSSEPSTEAF

J gene: TRBJ2-7
V gene: TRBV28
CDR3 protein: ASSLTGGQYEQY

J gene: TRBJ1-5
V gene: TRBV28
CDR3 protein: ASSAGYNQPQH

J gene: TRBJ2-5
V gene: TRBV7-9
CDR3 protein: ASSLVSGQETQY

J gene: TRBJ2-1
V gene: TRBV6-1
CDR3 protein: ASSEDRSAGGRYEQF